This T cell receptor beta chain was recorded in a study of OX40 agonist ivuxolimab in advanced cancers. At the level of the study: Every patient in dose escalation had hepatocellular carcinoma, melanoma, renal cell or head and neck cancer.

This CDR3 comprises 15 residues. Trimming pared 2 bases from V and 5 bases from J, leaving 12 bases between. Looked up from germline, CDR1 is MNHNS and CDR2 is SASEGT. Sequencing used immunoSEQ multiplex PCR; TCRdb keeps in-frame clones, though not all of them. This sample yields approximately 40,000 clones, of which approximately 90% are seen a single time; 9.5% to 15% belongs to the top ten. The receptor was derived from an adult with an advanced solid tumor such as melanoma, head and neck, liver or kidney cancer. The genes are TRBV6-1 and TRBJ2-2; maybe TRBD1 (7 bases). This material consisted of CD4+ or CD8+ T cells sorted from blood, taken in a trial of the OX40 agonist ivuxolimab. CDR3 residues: CASSETAGGTGELFF. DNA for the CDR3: TGTGCCAGCAGTGAAACGGCAGGGGGGACCGGGGAGCTGTTTTTT.